These T cell receptor beta chains were read from a single sample in a study of blood T cell repertoires in COVID-19. Profiling relied on immunoSEQ multiplex PCR, and the TCRdb table lists in-frame clones only, not all of them. The repertoire consists of 200,000 to 250,000 clones, with about 79% occurring once and the leading ten covering around 14%. The sequenced sample was peripheral blood. The receptors originated from a human donor in a cohort sampled during active COVID-19. The conserved cysteine and the conserved F or W are not part of the CDR3 here.

v_gene	j_gene	CDR3aa
TRBV4-1	TRBJ2-7	ASSLTSGLHEQY
TRBV5-6	TRBJ1-4	ASSLDRGRLRQEKLF
TRBV28	TRBJ1-1	ASSLRRGGAF
TRBV27	TRBJ2-7	ASSSAGTGDYEQY
TRBV29-1	TRBJ2-1	SVFSRLNEQF
TRBV7-2	TRBJ2-3	ASSLNPGGGTDTQY
TRBV2	TRBJ2-7	ASIPQTFYEQY
TRBV27	TRBJ1-5	ASSPGTDSNQPQH
TRBV6-5	TRBJ1-2	ASSYGQYYGYT
TRBV29-1	TRBJ1-5	SVVTGSHQPQH
TRBV5-1	TRBJ2-7	ASSTGTSYEQY
TRBV7-9	TRBJ1-3	ASSFRGRIGGGNTIY
TRBV10-3	TRBJ1-5	AIIWRGQREPQH
TRBV12-3/TRBV12-4	TRBJ1-2	ASSLYRHYGYT
TRBV7-9	TRBJ2-7	ASSSTASNRGWQY
TRBV30	TRBJ1-4	AWSVQRRDEKLF
TRBV3-1/TRBV3-2	TRBJ2-1	ASSQGLGGIGAEQF
TRBV6-1	TRBJ1-4	ASSESIAGQGVLLKLF
TRBV5-4	TRBJ1-1	ASSRTGGTEAF
TRBV4-1	TRBJ2-1	ASSLLAGDEQF
TRBV11-3	TRBJ2-1	ASSSQGERPLVEQF
TRBV2	TRBJ2-5	ASSKDRYSQETQY
TRBV2	TRBJ2-6	ASRAGTSGANVLT
TRBV27	TRBJ2-2	ASSFLAGVGTGELF